The 14 T cell receptor beta chains listed next were all sequenced from one sample in a study of T-cell reconstitution after alpha-beta-depleted transplantation in children. Unique molecular identifiers were used to barcode this TCRbeta library. TCRdb reprocessed the PCR reads via MiXCR and lists one record per CDR3 protein. The sample shows about 360,000 distinct CDR3 sequences, about an eighth of them seen only once. Sequenced material: PBMCs, taken from the stem cell graft. These receptors originate from a human donor who donated a stem cell graft to a child with Fanconi anemia.

J is TRBJ2-1 and V is TRBV21-1; no DNA check was done on the table's D call, TRBD2. TRBV21-1 is deemed a pseudogene. This CDR3 is 18 amino acids long. The CDR3 is CASSKNQGAWTAANEQFF. The CDR3 DNA reads as TGTGCCAGCAGCAAAAATCAGGGTGCGTGGACAGCGGCCAATGAGCAGTTCTTC.

In its sample, this clonotype was seen many times. The chain uses TRBV7-3 and TRBJ2-2, with a tentative D call TRBD2 (6 bases). The germline V gene encodes CDR1 SGHTA and CDR2 FQGTGA. Deletions cut 3 bases from V and 7 bases from J, with 15 bases between. This CDR3 has 15 residues. This CDR3 reads CASSFGGVFGGELFF. Here the CDR3 DNA reads TGTGCCAGCAGCTTTGGAGGGGTGTTTGGCGGGGAGCTGTTTTTT.

This clonotype turned up a few times. The J gene is TRBJ2-1, the V gene TRBV6-5, with TRBD2 matching over 15 bases. V trimming: 6 bases; J trimming: 6 bases; junction bases outside the gene matches: 3. The CDR3 covers 15 residues. Germline assignment: CDR1 MNHEY and CDR2 SVGAGI. In DNA form, the CDR3 reads TGTGCCAGCAGATGGACTAGCGGGGGGGCCAATGAGCAGTTCTTC. Translated, it gives CASRWTSGGANEQFF.

For this clonotype: At one end, the junction sequence differs from germline, possibly due to a read error. The chain employs TRBV19 and TRBJ1-1; TRBD1 agrees at 7 bases. This CDR3 comprises 15 residues. Germline V gene lookup returns CDR1 LNHDA and CDR2 SQIVND (reference sequence). CDR3 DNA: TGTGCCGGTAGTACCCAATCAGGGGGAGGTACTGAAGCTTTCTTT. It yields the protein CAGSTQSGGGTEAFF.

This chain uses TRBV7-8 with TRBJ2-1; D remains unclear. The CDR3 loop spans 16 amino acids. Looked up from germline, CDR1 is SGHVS and CDR2 is FQNEAQ. V lost 1 base to trimming and J lost 0 bases, with 10 bases between them. The DNA of the CDR3 is TGTGCCAGCAGCTTAGGATCATGGGGCTCCTACAATGAGCAGTTCTTC. The encoded protein is CASSLGSWGSYNEQFF.

This clonotype was seen ten or more times. The chain carries TRBV25-1 and TRBJ2-1, with D perhaps matching TRBD2 (6 bases). Germline V lookup: CDR1 MGHDK, CDR2 SYGVNS. The CDR3 is 16 amino acids. Deletions cut 4 bases from V and 2 bases from J, with 15 bases between. The CDR3 DNA follows: TGTGCCAGCAGTGCGGCCGGGACTCTCACCTACAATGAGCAGTTCTTC. This encodes CASSAAGTLTYNEQFF.

This clonotype appeared many times. The V gene is TRBV28, the J gene TRBJ2-1; TRBD2 agrees at 14 bases. The junction had 4 bases not matched to a gene; V was cut back by 3 bases and J by 9 bases. Per germline, CDR1 MDHEN and CDR2 SYDVKM. The CDR3 is 15 residues long. The CDR3 loop reads CASSLTSGGAGEQFF. The CDR3 region has the DNA TGTGCCAGCAGTTTGACTAGCGGGGGGGCCGGTGAGCAGTTCTTC.

V usage is TRBV6-4 and J usage is TRBJ2-4; D gene uncertain. Trimming removed 2 bases at V and 6 bases at J, with 8 bases between. CDR3 size: 13 residues. CDR1 and CDR2 (germline): MRHNA, SNTAGT. CDR3 region: CASSDTQPNIQYF. In DNA form, the CDR3 reads TGTGCCAGCAGTGACACACAGCCAAACATTCAGTACTTC.

This clonotype was seen a handful of times. The chain couples TRBV6-2 or TRBV6-3 to TRBJ2-2; D is possibly TRBD2 (6 bases). The germline V gene has CDR1 MNHEY and CDR2 SVGEGT. V lost 0 bases to trimming and J lost 0 bases, with 14 bases between them. The CDR3 extends over 18 amino acids. The CDR3 here is CASSYSSSGGTNTGELFF. The CDR3 nucleotides are TGTGCCAGCAGTTACTCGAGTAGTGGGGGGACGAACACCGGGGAGCTGTTTTTT.

V and J are TRBV4-2 and TRBJ1-1, with 8 bases lining up with TRBD1. J was trimmed by 0 bases and V by 4 bases; bases with no gene match: 7. The CDR3 contains 16 residues. Germline V lookup: CDR1 LGHNA, CDR2 YNFKEQ. The CDR3 loop is CASSRDRPPMNTEAFF. CDR3 DNA: TGTGCCAGCAGCCGGGACAGGCCTCCAATGAACACTGAAGCTTTCTTT.

In its sample, this clonotype was seen a few times. V is TRBV6-2 or TRBV6-3 and J is TRBJ2-2, with 12 nucleotides matching TRBD2. From germline, CDR1 is MNHEY and CDR2 SVGEGT. This CDR3 is 19 amino acids long. J gave up 0 bases and V 4 bases, and 9 bases lay outside the gene matches. CDR3 sequence reads: CASSSPHTSGGTNTGELFF. For the CDR3, the DNA is TGTGCCAGCAGTTCCCCCCATACTAGCGGGGGGACGAACACCGGGGAGCTGTTTTTT.

The chain is built from TRBV7-9 and TRBJ2-1, with D unresolved. Looked up from germline, CDR1 is SEHNR and CDR2 is FQNEAQ (reference sequence). The CDR3 contains 12 residues. Trimming stripped 1 base from V and 6 bases from J, with 4 bases between. In DNA, the CDR3 is TGTGCCAGCAGCTTAGATCCCAATGAGCAGTTCTTC. It encodes CASSLDPNEQFF.

There are many counts of this clonotype. The gene calls are TRBV5-1 and TRBJ2-2; TRBD1 agrees at 9 bases. V shed 0 bases, J shed 7 bases, and the junction held 7 bases outside the gene matches. CDR3 length equals 16 residues. Per the germline V gene, CDR1 is SGHRS and CDR2 is YFSETQ. CDR3 sequence (DNA): TGCGCCAGCAGCTTGGACCGGACAGGGGCGGGCGGGGAGCTGTTTTTT. Translating gives CASSLDRTGAGGELFF.

At least ten counts were recorded for this clonotype. This chain connects TRBV6-5 to TRBJ2-1, with no clear D. Trimming stripped 3 bases from V and 0 bases from J, with 12 bases between. Germline loops: CDR1 MNHEY, CDR2 SVGAGI. The CDR3 sequence is 16 residues long. CDR3 in DNA: TGTGCCAGCAGTTATCTCGGGTCGAGCTCCTACAATGAGCAGTTCTTC. This translates into CASSYLGSSSYNEQFF.